This T cell receptor (beta chain) was recovered during a study of CD8 T cells in ankylosing spondylitis. Overall study findings and caveats: One TCR beta motif, made up of seven to nine highly homologous variants, appeared characteristic of ankylosing spondylitis blood. Clones tied to disease were said to be significantly enriched in matched ankylosing spondylitis synovial fluid.

Trimming removed 0 bases at V and 10 bases at J, with 10 bases between. The CDR3 loop spans 13 amino acids. The V gene's germline CDR1 is DFQATT and CDR2 SNEGSKA (reference sequence). Preparation of TCR beta libraries was done by quantitative 5'-RACE with molecular barcodes. Via MiXCR, TCRdb re-called the 5' RACE reads, giving one row per CDR3 protein. The table has a few hundred thousand distinct CDR3 sequences, 20% to 25% seen once; the top ten hold about 16%. This clonotype was detected only a few times. Its antigen is not known. The TCR comes from a male donor with ankylosing spondylitis. The chain couples TRBV20-1 to TRBJ1-6, with D perhaps matching TRBD1 (5 bases). Specimen: blood, either unsorted or a sorted T cell fraction (not recorded which). The CDR3 DNA follows: TGCAGTGCTAGAGAGTGGGGCTCCTCACCCCTCCACTTT. This gives the protein CSAREWGSSPLHF.